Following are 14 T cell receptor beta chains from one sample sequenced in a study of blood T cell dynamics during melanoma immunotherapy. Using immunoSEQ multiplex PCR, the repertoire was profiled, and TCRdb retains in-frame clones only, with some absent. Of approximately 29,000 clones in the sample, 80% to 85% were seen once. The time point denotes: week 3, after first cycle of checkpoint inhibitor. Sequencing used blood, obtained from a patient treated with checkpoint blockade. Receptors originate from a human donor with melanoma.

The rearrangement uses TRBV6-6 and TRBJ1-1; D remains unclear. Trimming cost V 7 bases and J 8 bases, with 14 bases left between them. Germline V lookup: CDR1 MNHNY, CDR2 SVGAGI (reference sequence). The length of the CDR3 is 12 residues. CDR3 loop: CASTILGSEAFF. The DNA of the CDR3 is TGTGCCAGCACCATATTGGGGTCCGAAGCTTTCTTT.

The DNA for the CDR3 is TGTGCCAGCAGTTTCTCCTGGACTAGCGGCTACAATGAGCAGTTCTTC. Its translation: CASSFSWTSGYNEQFF. The V and J genes are TRBV28 and TRBJ2-1; 10 positions agree with TRBD2. Germline CDR1 and CDR2: MDHEN and SYDVKM. This CDR3 is 16 amino acids long. V dropped 3 bases and J dropped 3; count of bases not matched to a gene: 5.

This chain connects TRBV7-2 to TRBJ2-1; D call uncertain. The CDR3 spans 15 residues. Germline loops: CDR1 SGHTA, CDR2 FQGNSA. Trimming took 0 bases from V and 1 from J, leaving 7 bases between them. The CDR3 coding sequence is TGTGCCAGCAGCTTAGCGTACGGGTCCTACAATGAGCAGTTCTTC. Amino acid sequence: CASSLAYGSYNEQFF.

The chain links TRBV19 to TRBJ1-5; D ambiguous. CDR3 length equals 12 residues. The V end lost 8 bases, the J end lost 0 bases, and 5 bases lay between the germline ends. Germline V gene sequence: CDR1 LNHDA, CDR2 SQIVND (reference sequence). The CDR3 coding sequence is TGTGCCAGTGCTTATAGCAATCAGCCCCAGCATTTT. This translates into CASAYSNQPQHF.

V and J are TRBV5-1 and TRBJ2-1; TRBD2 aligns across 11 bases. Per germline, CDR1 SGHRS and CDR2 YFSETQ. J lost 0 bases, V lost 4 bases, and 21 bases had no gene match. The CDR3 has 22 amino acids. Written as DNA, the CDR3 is TGCGCCAGCAGCGAGGACAGGGGATTTTCCGGGACTAGCGGAAGCTCCTACAATGAGCAGTTCTTC. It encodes CASSEDRGFSGTSGSSYNEQFF.

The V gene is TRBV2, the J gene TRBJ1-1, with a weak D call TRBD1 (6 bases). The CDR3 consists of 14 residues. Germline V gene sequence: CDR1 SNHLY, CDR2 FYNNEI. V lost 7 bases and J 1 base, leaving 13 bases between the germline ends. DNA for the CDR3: TGTGCCAGCAAGGGGGAACAATGGAACACTGAAGCTTTCTTT. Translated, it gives CASKGEQWNTEAFF.

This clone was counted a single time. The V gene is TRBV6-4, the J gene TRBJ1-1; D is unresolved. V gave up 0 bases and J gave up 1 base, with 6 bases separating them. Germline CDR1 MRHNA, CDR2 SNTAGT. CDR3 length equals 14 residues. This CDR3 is CASSDSQENTEAFF. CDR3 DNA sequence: TGTGCCAGCAGTGACTCCCAGGAGAACACTGAAGCTTTCTTT.

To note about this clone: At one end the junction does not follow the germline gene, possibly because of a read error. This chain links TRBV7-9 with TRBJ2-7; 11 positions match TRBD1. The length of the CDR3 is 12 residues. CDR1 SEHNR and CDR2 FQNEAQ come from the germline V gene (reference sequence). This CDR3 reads CASSPGDRGADF. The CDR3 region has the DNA TGTGCCAGCAGCCCTGGGGACAGGGGGGCCGACTTC.

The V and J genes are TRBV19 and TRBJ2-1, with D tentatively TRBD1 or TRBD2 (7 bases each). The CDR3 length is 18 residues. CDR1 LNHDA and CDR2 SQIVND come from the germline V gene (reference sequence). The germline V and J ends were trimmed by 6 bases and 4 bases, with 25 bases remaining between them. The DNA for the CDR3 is TGTGCCAGTAGCCCTGGACGGACAGGACTAGGAGGATACAATGAGCAGTTCTTC. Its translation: CASSPGRTGLGGYNEQFF.

CDR3 sequence: CASSPVSGQPQHF. In DNA, the CDR3 is TGTGCCAGCAGTCCAGTTTCGGGGCAGCCCCAGCATTTT. The chain uses TRBV6-5 and TRBJ1-5; no definite D call. V lost 5 bases, J lost 7 bases, and 12 bases lay in between. CDR3 length: 13 amino acids. CDR1 and CDR2 (germline): MNHEY, SVGAGI.

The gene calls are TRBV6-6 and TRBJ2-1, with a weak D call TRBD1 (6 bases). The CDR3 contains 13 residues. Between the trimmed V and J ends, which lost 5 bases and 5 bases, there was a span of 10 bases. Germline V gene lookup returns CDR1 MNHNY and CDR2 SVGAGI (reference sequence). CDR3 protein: CASSDGQHNEQFF. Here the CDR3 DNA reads TGTGCCAGCAGTGACGGACAGCACAATGAGCAGTTCTTC.

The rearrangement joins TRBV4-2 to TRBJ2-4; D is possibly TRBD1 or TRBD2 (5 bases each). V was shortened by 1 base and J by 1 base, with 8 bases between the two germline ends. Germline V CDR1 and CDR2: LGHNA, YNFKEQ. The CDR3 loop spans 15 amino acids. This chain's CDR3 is CASSQGGSAKNIQYF. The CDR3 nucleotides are TGTGCCAGCAGCCAAGGGGGGTCGGCCAAAAACATTCAGTACTTC.

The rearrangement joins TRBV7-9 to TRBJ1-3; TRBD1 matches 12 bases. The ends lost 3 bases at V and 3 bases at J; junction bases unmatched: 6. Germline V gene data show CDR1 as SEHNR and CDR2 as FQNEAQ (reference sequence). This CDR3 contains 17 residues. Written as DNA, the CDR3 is TGTGCCAGCAGCTTGGAAGGGACAGGGGGCGATGGAAACACCATATATTTT. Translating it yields CASSLEGTGGDGNTIYF.

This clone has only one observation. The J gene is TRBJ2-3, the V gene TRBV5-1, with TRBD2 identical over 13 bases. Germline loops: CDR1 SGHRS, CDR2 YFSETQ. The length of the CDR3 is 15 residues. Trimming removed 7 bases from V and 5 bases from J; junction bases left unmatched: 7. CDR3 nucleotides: TGCGCCAGCCACGGACTAGCGGGAGAGGTAGATACGCAGTATTTT. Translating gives CASHGLAGEVDTQYF.